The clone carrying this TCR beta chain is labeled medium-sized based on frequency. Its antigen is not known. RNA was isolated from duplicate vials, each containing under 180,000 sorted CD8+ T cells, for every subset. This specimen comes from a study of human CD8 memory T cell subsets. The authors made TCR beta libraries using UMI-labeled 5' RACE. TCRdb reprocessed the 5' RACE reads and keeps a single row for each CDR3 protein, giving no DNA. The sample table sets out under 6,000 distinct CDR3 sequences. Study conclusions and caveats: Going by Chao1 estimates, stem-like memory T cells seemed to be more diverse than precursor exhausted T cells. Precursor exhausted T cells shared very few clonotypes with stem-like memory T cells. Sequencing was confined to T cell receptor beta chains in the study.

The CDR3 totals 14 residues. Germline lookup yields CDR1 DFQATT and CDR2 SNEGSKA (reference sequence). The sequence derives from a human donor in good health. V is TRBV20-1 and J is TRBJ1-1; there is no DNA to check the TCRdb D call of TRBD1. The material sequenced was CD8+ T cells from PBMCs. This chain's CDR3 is CSAQPGGSATEAFF.